The clone carrying this T cell receptor beta chain was seen repeatedly, ten times or more. CDR3 length: 13 amino acids. Per the germline V gene, CDR1 is SGHRS and CDR2 is YFSETQ. Trimming pared 4 bases from V and 1 base from J, leaving 8 bases between. This record belongs to a study of read filtering for tumor transcriptome and immune sequencing. Study details: Patients were around 17 male and about 15 female, mean age approximately 60 years, range 47 to 80. 8 patients were R-ISS I, some 15 were R-ISS II, over 5 were R-ISS III.

Molecular barcoded adaptors covering alpha/delta and beta/gamma chains were used on about 0.4 ug RNA. TCRdb used MiXCR to reprocess the reads, holding one entry per CDR3 protein. The sample consists of under 60,000 distinct CDR3 sequences, around 20% of them appearing once. The source material was a population of CD138-negative cells sorted from bone marrow. The V gene is TRBV5-1, the J gene TRBJ1-1; D ambiguous. The receptor's source is a donor at least 40 years old with multiple myeloma. The CDR3 DNA is TGCGCCAGCAGCCCCGGCTGGAACACTGAAGCTTTCTTT. Translated: CASSPGWNTEAFF.